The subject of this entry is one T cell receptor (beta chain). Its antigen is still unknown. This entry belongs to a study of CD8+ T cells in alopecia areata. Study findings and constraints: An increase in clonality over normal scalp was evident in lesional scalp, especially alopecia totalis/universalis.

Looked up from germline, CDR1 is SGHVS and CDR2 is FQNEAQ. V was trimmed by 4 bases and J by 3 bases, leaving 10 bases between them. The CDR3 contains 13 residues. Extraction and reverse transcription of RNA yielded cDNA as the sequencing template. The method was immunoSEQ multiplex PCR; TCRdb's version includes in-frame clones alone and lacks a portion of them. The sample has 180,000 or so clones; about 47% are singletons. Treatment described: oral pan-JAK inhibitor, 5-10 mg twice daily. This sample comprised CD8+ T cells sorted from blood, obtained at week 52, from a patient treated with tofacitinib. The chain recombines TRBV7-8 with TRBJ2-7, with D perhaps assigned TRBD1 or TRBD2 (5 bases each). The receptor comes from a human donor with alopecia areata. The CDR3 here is CASSYGANYEQYF. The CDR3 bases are TGTGCCAGCAGCTACGGGGCCAACTACGAGCAGTACTTC.